The clone carrying this TCR beta chain was observed a few times. Its target is unknown. The genes and germline here are from mouse. Read sequence stops 4 residues before the CDR3 end, and the germline J gene provides the missing end. This specimen belongs to a study of CD8+ T cells in alopecia areata. Overall study: Transfer of skin from 6-12-month-old C3H/HeJ graft donors with spontaneous alopecia was made to roughly 6-10-week-old female C3H/HeJ mice.

Pooled cells of cutaneous lymph node origin were sorted on CD4, CD8alpha, NKG2D, NKG2ACE and other markers. Extraction of RNA preceded its reverse transcription into cDNA, which served as the sequencing template. Using immunoSEQ multiplex PCR, the repertoire was profiled, and TCRdb retains in-frame clones only, with some absent. The repertoire yields 200,000 to 300,000 clones, none seen only once; the top ten contain roughly 1.2%. The study, taken as a whole, reports: TCRs were shared less clearly across patients than in mice, possibly for HLA-related reasons. For lesional scalp, especially alopecia totalis/universalis, clonality was higher than in normal scalp.

Germline V gene sequence: CDR1 LGHNA, CDR2 YNLKQL (reference sequence). This CDR3 has 16 residues. V was clipped by 2 bases and J by 1 base; unmatched bases: 4. The rearrangement links TRBV5 to TRBJ2-3; 9 positions match TRBD2. This sequence was found in a C3H/HeJ mouse with alopecia areata. This strain has MHC haplotype H2-k. Sequencing used CD4+ T cells sorted from a lymph node. The sequenced part of the CDR3 DNA is TGTGCCAGCAGCCAATCCCGGGACTGGGGTGCAGAA. Encoded protein: CASSQSRDWGAE. In full, the CDR3 is CASSQSRDWGAETLYF.